A selection of T cell receptor beta chains follows, all from one sample in a study of T cells in Graves' hyperthyroidism and ophthalmopathy. A single record per CDR3 protein comes from TCRdb applying MiXCR to the multiplex PCR reads. The sample lists some 380,000 distinct CDR3 sequences, around an eighth seen once, with 20% in the top ten. The sequencing input was blood. The source is a man younger than 40 with Graves' hyperthyroidism that later progressed to Graves' ophthalmopathy. The CDR3 runs from the conserved cysteine through the conserved F or W. Fields, in order: clone size, V gene, D gene, J gene, CDR3 protein, CDR3 DNA. A D gene is named only where the DNA matches it firmly. Some rows mark clone size as missing; the rest say once, few, many or name a class of expanded clone.

many	TRBV25-1	-	TRBJ1-5	CASSRSNQPQHF	TGTGCCAGCAGTCGTTCCAATCAGCCCCAGCATTTT
many	TRBV20-1	-	TRBJ2-2	CSARATLTGELFF	TGCAGTGCTAGAGCTACCCTCACCGGGGAGCTGTTTTTT
few	TRBV6-1	-	TRBJ1-3	CASSPRQVPGNTIYF	TGTGCCAGCAGTCCCCGACAGGTTCCTGGAAACACCATATATTTT
-	TRBV3-1	-	TRBJ2-7	CASSVSTWRGYEQYF	TGTGCCAGCAGCGTCTCGACGTGGCGGGGCTACGAGCAGTACTTC
few	TRBV5-6	TRBD2	TRBJ2-1	CASSLGLAGAKNEQFF	TGTGCCAGCAGCTTAGGACTAGCGGGGGCCAAAAATGAGCAGTTCTTC
many	TRBV20-1	-	TRBJ2-1	CSAGDTARDEQFF	TGCAGTGCTGGGGACACCGCTAGGGATGAGCAGTTCTTC
many	TRBV28	-	TRBJ2-7	CASRTTDPRFEDEQYF	TGTGCCAGCAGGACCACGGACCCGCGGTTCGAGGACGAGCAGTACTTC
many	TRBV10-3	TRBD1	TRBJ2-7	CAISSGQGLAYEQYF	TGTGCCATCAGCTCGGGACAGGGGTTAGCCTACGAGCAGTACTTC
few	TRBV24-1	TRBD1	TRBJ2-1	CATSDLGTGVHNEQFF	TGTGCCACCAGTGATTTAGGGACAGGGGTCCACAATGAGCAGTTCTTC
many	TRBV2	-	TRBJ1-6	CASQSQGRSPLHF	TGTGCCAGCCAGTCCCAGGGACGTTCACCCCTCCACTTT
many	TRBV12-5	-	TRBJ2-1	CASGLVFGQVSYNEQFF	TGTGCTAGTGGTTTGGTATTCGGGCAGGTCTCCTACAATGAGCAGTTCTTC
few	TRBV7-8	-	TRBJ1-3	CASSLGLLLSSGNTIYF	TGTGCCAGCAGCTTAGGGCTCTTACTCAGCTCTGGAAACACCATATATTTT
-	TRBV20-1	-	TRBJ2-5	CSARVIGGGETQYF	TGCAGTGCTAGAGTGATAGGAGGGGGCGAGACCCAGTACTTC
-	TRBV14	-	TRBJ2-2	CASSQEWQNTGELFF	TGTGCCAGCAGCCAAGAGTGGCAGAACACCGGGGAGCTGTTTTTT
many	TRBV12-3/TRBV12-4	-	TRBJ2-5	CASSQDPGRGETQYF	TGTGCCAGCAGTCAAGACCCCGGCCGGGGGGAGACCCAGTACTTC
-	TRBV5-1	TRBD1	TRBJ2-3	CASSLWGLGQTSTDTQYF	TGCGCCAGCAGCTTGTGGGGCCTGGGACAGACTAGCACAGATACGCAGTATTTT
few	TRBV10-3	-	TRBJ1-5	CAISDRRSNQPQHF	TGTGCCATCAGTGATCGGCGTAGCAATCAGCCCCAGCATTTT
-	TRBV5-4	-	TRBJ1-2	CASRNRENGYTF	TGTGCCAGCAGGAATAGGGAGAATGGCTACACCTTC
many	TRBV7-8	TRBD1	TRBJ2-2	CASRMGTGATGELFF	TGTGCCAGCAGGATGGGGACAGGGGCCACCGGGGAGCTGTTTTTT
many	TRBV5-1	-	TRBJ1-1	CASSLAAGPAEAFF	TGCGCCAGCAGCTTGGCGGCAGGGCCTGCTGAAGCTTTCTTT